The 31 T cell receptor beta chains listed next were all sequenced from one sample in a study of blood T cell repertoires in COVID-19. Profiling relied on immunoSEQ multiplex PCR, and the TCRdb table lists in-frame clones only, not all of them. Among about 200,000 clones listed, around four fifths were seen once. Specimen: peripheral blood. These receptors all stem from a man in his fifties or sixties with COVID-19, enrolled during active disease.

This clone was seen once. The chain combines TRBV7-2 with TRBJ1-2; TRBD1 is a possible D gene (5 bases). V lost 2 bases and J 1 base, leaving 20 bases between the germline ends. This CDR3 is built from 18 residues. Germline V lookup: CDR1 SGHTA, CDR2 FQGNSA. The DNA for the CDR3 is TGTGCCAGCAGCTTAAACTTCGGGGGTGGGCGATTTAACTATGGCTACACCTTC. It translates to CASSLNFGGGRFNYGYTF. The entire variable domain, with the rest obtained from reference TRBV7-2 and TRBJ1-2, is as follows: GAGVSQSPSNKVTEKGKDVELRCDPISGHTALYWYRQSLGQGLEFLIYFQGNSAPDKSGLPSDRFSAERTGGSVSTLTIQRTQQEDSAVYLCASSLNFGGGRFNYGYTFGSGTRLTVV.

This clone has a handful of counts. This same CDR3 is encoded by further DNA sequences in the sample. CDR3 residues: CASSLSQGASYEQYF. The CDR3 nucleotides read TGTGCCAGCAGCTTATCCCAGGGGGCAAGCTACGAGCAGTACTTC. The chain employs TRBV7-2 and TRBJ2-7; 8 bases fit TRBD1. The length of the CDR3 is 15 residues. The V segment lost 2 bases and the J segment 3 bases; nucleotides outside the gene matches: 6. Germline V CDR1 and CDR2: SGHTA, FQGNSA.

Only one count was recorded for this clone. The rearrangement links TRBV11-1 to TRBJ2-7; D is perhaps TRBD2 (5 bases). Trimming cost V 7 bases and J 7 bases, with 14 bases left between them. This CDR3 is built from 12 residues. Germline V gene lookup returns CDR1 SGHAT and CDR2 FQDESV (reference sequence). CDR3 nucleotides: TGTGCCAGCACTTCCGAGGGTCGGGAGCAGTACTTC. Translation: CASTSEGREQYF. Full variable domain (outside the CDR3, taken from reference TRBV11-1 and TRBJ2-7): EAEVAQSPRYKITEKSQAVAFWCDPISGHATLYWYRQILGQGPELLVQFQDESVVDDSQLPKDRFSAERLKGVDSTLKIQPAELGDSAMYLCASTSEGREQYFGPGTRLTVT.

The chain is built from TRBV6-2 or TRBV6-3 and TRBJ1-2, with TRBD1 identical over 7 bases. Germline V gene data show CDR1 as MNHEY and CDR2 as SVGEGT. Trimming removed 2 bases from V and 4 bases from J; junction bases left unmatched: 4. The CDR3 covers 14 residues. CDR3 nucleotide sequence: TGTGCCAGCAGTTACGAGGACAGGCCCTATGGCTACACCTTC. It encodes CASSYEDRPYGYTF.

This chain uses TRBV6-5 with TRBJ1-2; 10 bases line up with TRBD1. J was trimmed by 5 bases and V by 7 bases; bases with no gene match: 10. Germline CDR1 reads MNHEY; CDR2 reads SVGAGI. The CDR3 runs to 15 residues. The DNA of the CDR3 is TGTGCCAGCATTAGGACAGGGGGTATAGAGTATGGCTACACCTTC. Amino acid sequence: CASIRTGGIEYGYTF.

This clone appeared many times. This chain uses TRBV28 with TRBJ1-5, with a tentative D call TRBD1 (6 bases). The V end was cut by 2 bases, the J end by 2 bases, with 10 bases between. Germline V gives CDR1 MDHEN, CDR2 SYDVKM. CDR3 length: 15 amino acids. The DNA of the CDR3 is TGTGCCAGCAGTTTACGGGGGGCCGGCAATCAGCCCCAGCATTTT. Its protein is CASSLRGAGNQPQHF. Together with reference TRBV28 and TRBJ1-5, the CDR3 gives the full variable domain: DVKVTQSSRYLVKRTGEKVFLECVQDMDHENMFWYRQDPGLGLRLIYFSYDVKMKEKGDIPEGYSVSREKKERFSLILESASTNQTSMYLCASSLRGAGNQPQHFGDGTRLSIL.

The chain recombines TRBV5-1 with TRBJ2-3, with D possibly being TRBD2 (5 bases). Germline-derived CDR1 and CDR2 are SGHRS and YFSETQ. This CDR3 spans 15 amino acids. The germline V and J ends were trimmed by 3 bases and 2 bases, with 13 bases remaining between them. The CDR3 sequence is CASSSAGQVTDTQYF. DNA for the CDR3: TGCGCCAGCAGCTCCGCGGGCCAAGTCACAGATACGCAGTATTTT.

The chain combines TRBV29-1 with TRBJ1-1; tentative D call: TRBD1 (5 bases). Trimming removed 4 bases at V and 1 base at J, with 7 bases between. This CDR3 has 12 residues. The germline gives CDR1 SQVTM, CDR2 ANQGSEA. CDR3 coding DNA: TGCAGCGTTGGGGGGGGGAACACTGAAGCTTTCTTT. This sequence encodes CSVGGGNTEAFF.

Here the CDR3 reads CASKREGTEAFF. In DNA form, the CDR3 reads TGTGCCAGCAAAAGGGAGGGCACTGAAGCTTTCTTT. This chain joins TRBV27 and TRBJ1-1, with D unclear. V was trimmed by 7 bases and J by 4 bases, leaving 10 bases between them. CDR3 size: 12 residues. Germline CDR1 and CDR2: MNHEY and SMNVEV (reference sequence).

This chain uses TRBV11-3 with TRBJ2-3; TRBD2 is a possible D gene (6 bases). There are 13 residues in the CDR3. Per germline, CDR1 SGHNT and CDR2 YENEEA. The germline V and J ends were trimmed by 8 bases and 4 bases, with 13 bases remaining between them. In DNA form, the CDR3 reads TGTGCCAGCTCCGTGGGGAGGTCAGATACGCAGTATTTT. The encoded protein is CASSVGRSDTQYF. Filled out from reference TRBV11-3 and TRBJ2-3, the complete variable domain reads EAGVVQSPRYKIIEKKQPVAFWCNPISGHNTLYWYLQNLGQGPELLIRYENEEAVDDSQLPKDRFSAERLKGVDSTLKIQPAELGDSAVYLCASSVGRSDTQYFGPGTRLTVL.

This clone was picked up one time. The rearrangement uses TRBV5-5 and TRBJ1-1; D may be TRBD1 (6 bases). The CDR3 has 15 amino acids. Germline-derived CDR1 and CDR2 are SGHKS and YYEKEE (reference sequence). V lost 4 bases, J lost 1 base, and 14 bases lay in between. This CDR3 reads CASSGWDTKNTEAFF. In DNA, the CDR3 is TGTGCCAGCAGCGGTTGGGACACCAAGAACACTGAAGCTTTCTTT.

The rearrangement uses TRBV5-4 and TRBJ2-2; 11 bases align to TRBD2. In germline, CDR1 is SGHNT, CDR2 YYREEE (reference sequence). The CDR3 spans 15 residues. V lost 3 bases, J lost 4 bases, and 2 bases stayed unmatched. DNA for the CDR3: TGTGCCAGCAGCTCGACTAGCGGGGTCACCGGGGAGCTGTTTTTT. Amino acid sequence: CASSSTSGVTGELFF.

The CDR3 spells CASSPTGQGNSPLHF. The CDR3 nucleotides read TGTGCCAGCAGCCCCACAGGGCAGGGGAATTCACCCCTCCACTTT. This rearrangement joins TRBV4-2 to TRBJ1-6; maybe TRBD1 (6 bases). Germline CDR1 and CDR2: LGHNA and YNFKEQ. The CDR3 contains 15 residues. V was pared by 4 bases and J by 7 bases, with 14 bases between.

This CDR3 is CASTMTGGNQPQHF. As DNA, the CDR3 is TGTGCCAGTACCATGACAGGAGGCAATCAGCCCCAGCATTTT. The genes are TRBV19 and TRBJ1-5, with D perhaps TRBD1 (6 bases). The CDR3 is made up of 14 amino acids. Trimming removed 7 bases from V and 2 bases from J, with 12 bases in between. The germline V gene has CDR1 LNHDA and CDR2 SQIVND (reference sequence).

The chain employs TRBV2 and TRBJ2-1; 9 positions match TRBD2. Trimming took 4 bases from V and 0 from J; bases not matched to a gene: 13. This CDR3 is 19 amino acids long. Germline V gives CDR1 SNHLY, CDR2 FYNNEI. In DNA form, the CDR3 reads TGTGCCAGCAGTGCACGGCGGGAGGGCCGTCTAATCTCCTACAATGAGCAGTTCTTC. Translated: CASSARREGRLISYNEQFF.

CDR3 protein: CASSRPGEQEQYF. The CDR3 DNA sequence: TGCGCCAGCAGCCGGCCAGGGGAGCAGGAGCAGTACTTC. V and J are TRBV4-1 and TRBJ2-7, with D possibly TRBD1 on 6 matching bases. Germline V gives CDR1 MGHRA, CDR2 YSYEKL. This CDR3 contains 13 residues. Trimming shortened V by 4 bases and J by 7 bases, and 14 bases separated the two germline ends.

This chain connects TRBV6-5 to TRBJ2-5; 8 bases line up with TRBD1. The CDR3 length is 15 residues. V gave up 6 bases and J gave up 5 bases; unmatched junction bases: 11. The germline V gene has CDR1 MNHEY and CDR2 SVGAGI. Here the CDR3 DNA reads TGTGCCAGCAGCGTCTTAGGCAGGGGGCCGGAGACCCAGTACTTC. Residues: CASSVLGRGPETQYF.

This rearrangement joins TRBV6-1 to TRBJ1-3; maybe TRBD1 (5 bases). Trimming removed 5 bases at V and 3 bases at J, with 14 bases between. CDR3 size: 15 residues. CDR1 and CDR2 (germline): MNHNS, SASEGT. DNA of the CDR3: TGTGCCAGCAGTACCACGGGGGGACTTGGAAACACCATATATTTT. It specifies CASSTTGGLGNTIYF.

The chain recombines TRBV30 with TRBJ1-3, with D maybe TRBD1 (5 bases). With 3 bases removed from V and 0 bases from J, the gap between germline ends came to 9 bases. CDR3 length equals 14 residues. Germline CDR1 GTSNPN, CDR2 SVGIG (reference sequence). CDR3 sequence: CAWRDTLSGNTIYF. Here the CDR3 DNA reads TGTGCCTGGAGGGACACACTCTCTGGAAACACCATATATTTT.

V usage is TRBV11-2 and J usage is TRBJ1-1; TRBD1 agrees at 9 bases. Germline lookup yields CDR1 SGHAT and CDR2 FQNNGV. J was trimmed by 3 bases and V by 4 bases; bases with no gene match: 9. The CDR3 runs to 16 residues. CDR3 DNA: TGTGCCAGCAGCTCCGCCCGGACAGGGGCCGACACTGAAGCTTTCTTT. The encoded protein is CASSSARTGADTEAFF.

The chain uses TRBV27 and TRBJ1-5, with D possibly TRBD1 on 5 matching bases. The CDR3 runs to 16 residues. Germline V gene lookup returns CDR1 MNHEY and CDR2 SMNVEV (reference sequence). Trimming cost V 2 bases and J 6 bases, with 17 bases left between them. Written as DNA, the CDR3 is TGTGCCAGCAGTTTAGGGACCACGGGGGGAACTCAGCCCCAGCATTTT. It specifies CASSLGTTGGTQPQHF.

This clone was found once. The rearrangement joins TRBV5-1 to TRBJ2-7, with 7 bases identical to TRBD1. This CDR3 spans 14 amino acids. The junction had 7 bases not matched to a gene; V was cut back by 3 bases and J by 4 bases. From germline, CDR1 is SGHRS and CDR2 YFSETQ. The CDR3 nucleotides read TGCGCCAGCAGCTGGGGACAGTCCTCTTACGAGCAGTACTTC. This gives the protein CASSWGQSSYEQYF.

V is TRBV18 and J is TRBJ1-6; TRBD1 agrees at 7 bases. The ends lost 8 bases at V and 5 bases at J; junction bases unmatched: 6. This CDR3 spans 14 amino acids. Per the germline V gene, CDR1 is KGHSH and CDR2 is LQKENI. CDR3 nucleotides: TGTGCCAGCCAGAGGACAGGCGATAATTCACCCCTCCACTTT. Its protein product is CASQRTGDNSPLHF.

This clone was seen more than once but under ten times. V gene TRBV4-2 combines with J gene TRBJ1-5; 9 positions match TRBD1. CDR1 LGHNA and CDR2 YNFKEQ come from the germline V gene. The CDR3 covers 15 residues. V was pared by 3 bases and J by 4 bases, with 4 bases of the junction left unmatched. CDR3 nucleotide sequence: TGTGCCAGCAGCCATCCCGGACAGGGGAATCAGCCCCAGCATTTT. Amino acid sequence: CASSHPGQGNQPQHF.

V gene TRBV30 combines with J gene TRBJ1-5; D is unclear. This CDR3 contains 12 residues. The ends were cut back, 0 bases at V and 11 bases at J, with 11 bases in the middle. Germline lookup yields CDR1 GTSNPN and CDR2 SVGIG (reference sequence). CDR3 coding DNA: TGTGCCTGGAGTGTGGAGGTCGGGACCCAGCATTTT. As protein: CAWSVEVGTQHF.

V usage is TRBV15 and J usage is TRBJ2-1, with TRBD1 matching 12 bases. The CDR3 totals 16 residues. Unmatched junction bases numbered 9, after V lost 5 bases and J lost 7 bases. Germline assignment: CDR1 LNHNV and CDR2 YYDKDF (reference sequence). The CDR3 DNA sequence: TGTGCCACCAGCGGATTGGGACAGGGGGCGGGGAATGAGCAGTTCTTC. Protein sequence: CATSGLGQGAGNEQFF.

The gene calls are TRBV30 and TRBJ1-4; no reliable D call. Germline CDR1 and CDR2: GTSNPN and SVGIG (reference sequence). CDR3 length equals 13 residues. V was cut by 2 bases and J by 13 bases, with 17 bases left in between. This chain's CDR3 is CAWSLGGGPTLFF. CDR3 DNA: TGTGCCTGGAGTCTAGGAGGTGGGCCTACACTGTTTTTT.

V and J are TRBV5-1 and TRBJ2-2, with TRBD2 as a possible D gene (6 bases). CDR3 length: 16 residues. V was pared by 1 base and J by 5 bases, with 15 bases between. CDR1 is SGHRS, CDR2 YFSETQ, per germline. CDR3 coding DNA: TGCGCCAGCAGCTTGATAACGGGAGCAAGAACCGGGGAGCTGTTTTTT. Protein: CASSLITGARTGELFF.

The chain employs TRBV28 and TRBJ2-7, with D perhaps TRBD1 (6 bases). The V and J ends lost 2 bases and 5 bases respectively, with 16 bases between them. Germline values: CDR1 MDHEN, CDR2 SYDVKM. The CDR3 has 15 amino acids. CDR3 DNA: TGTGCCAGCAGTTTAGGACAGTCCTATCCCGACGAGCAGTACTTC. This gives the protein CASSLGQSYPDEQYF.

The rearrangement uses TRBV7-8 and TRBJ1-5; maybe TRBD1 (5 bases). V was clipped by 1 base and J by 4 bases, with 17 bases between them. The CDR3 runs 17 residues. CDR1 and CDR2 (germline): SGHVS, FQNEAQ. The CDR3 nucleotides are TGTGCCAGCAGCTTAGGTGGTTTTGGGCAGGGAAATCAGCCCCAGCATTTT. Protein product: CASSLGGFGQGNQPQHF.

The chain combines TRBV29-1 with TRBJ1-1; weak D call: TRBD1 (5 bases). The germline CDR1 and CDR2 sequences are SQVTM and ANQGSEA. The CDR3 loop spans 14 amino acids. The V gene lost 8 bases and the J gene lost 6 bases, with 22 bases spanning the gap. The CDR3 region is CSTPPVGGTAEAFF. The DNA for the CDR3 is TGCAGCACCCCGCCCGTCGGGGGTACTGCTGAAGCTTTCTTT. Using reference TRBV29-1 and TRBJ1-1 for the parts outside the CDR3, the full variable domain is SAVISQKPSRDICQRGTSLTIQCQVDSQVTMMFWYRQQPGQSLTLIATANQGSEATYESGFVIDKFPISRPNLTFSTLTVSNMSPEDSSIYLCSTPPVGGTAEAFFGQGTRLTVV.